One and the same sample provided the 32 T cell receptor beta chains below, sequenced in a study of OX40 agonist ivuxolimab in advanced cancers. The table came from immunoSEQ multiplex PCR; TCRdb's copy has only in-frame clones and leaves some out. This table holds about 50,000 clones, 84% found once. Sequencing used CD4+ or CD8+ T cells sorted from blood, obtained in a trial of the OX40 agonist ivuxolimab. The receptors stem from an adult with an advanced solid tumor such as melanoma, head and neck, liver or kidney cancer.

The rearrangement links TRBV7-9 to TRBJ2-5; weak D call: TRBD1 (6 bases). V lost 0 bases to trimming and J lost 3 bases, with 17 bases between them. Germline V gene sequence: CDR1 SEHNR, CDR2 FQNEAQ (reference sequence). This CDR3 region has 17 residues. The CDR3 nucleotides read TGTGCCAGCAGCTTAGCGGGGGCAGGGGACGGGAAAGAGACCCAGTACTTC. It codes for CASSLAGAGDGKETQYF.

The V gene is TRBV19, the J gene TRBJ2-5, with D tentatively TRBD1 or TRBD2 (5 bases each). The germline V gene has CDR1 LNHDA and CDR2 SQIVND (reference sequence). V was shortened by 4 bases and J by 2 bases, with 11 bases between the two germline ends. CDR3 length equals 14 residues. Written as DNA, the CDR3 is TGTGCCAGTAGTACAGGGTGGAGGCAAGAGACCCAGTACTTC. Translated: CASSTGWRQETQYF.

V is TRBV29-1 and J is TRBJ1-5; the match to TRBD1 covers 11 bases. Germline V gene lookup returns CDR1 SQVTM and CDR2 ANQGSEA. V shed 5 bases, J shed 6 bases, and the junction held 6 bases outside the gene matches. The CDR3 has 14 residues. The CDR3 DNA reads TGCAGCGTTACTCTTGGGACAGGGGGTCAGCCCCAGCATTTT. It encodes CSVTLGTGGQPQHF.

This clone is medium-sized by share. CDR3 in DNA: TGTGCCAGCAGTGAAGGATCCTGGAGCCTGAGCGAGCAGTACTTC. Amino acid sequence: CASSEGSWSLSEQYF. The chain uses TRBV6-1 and TRBJ2-7; D call uncertain. V was cut by 1 base and J by 6 bases, with 16 bases left in between. The CDR3 runs to 15 residues. Germline values: CDR1 MNHNS, CDR2 SASEGT.

The chain recombines TRBV5-1 with TRBJ2-1, with 12 bases fitting TRBD2. Germline-derived CDR1 and CDR2 are SGHRS and YFSETQ. CDR3 length: 16 residues. V was pared by 2 bases and J by 3 bases, with 3 bases of the junction left unmatched. For the CDR3, the DNA is TGCGCCAGCAGCTTTAGGACTAGCGGGAACTACAATGAGCAGTTCTTC. This encodes CASSFRTSGNYNEQFF.

The chain joins TRBV5-5 to TRBJ1-1; no clear D. The CDR3 is 17 amino acids. Trimming removed 7 bases from V and 0 bases from J, with 22 bases in between. The V gene's germline CDR1 is SGHKS and CDR2 YYEKEE (reference sequence). This CDR3 reads CASQPVRTGILNTEAFF. The CDR3 DNA reads TGTGCCAGCCAGCCAGTAAGGACCGGAATTTTGAACACTGAAGCTTTCTTT.

The chain carries TRBV6-1 and TRBJ2-1; possibly TRBD1 for D (6 bases). This CDR3 region has 14 residues. CDR1 is MNHNS and CDR2 is SASEGT in the germline V gene. Trimming removed 4 bases from V and 9 bases from J, with 16 bases in between. The CDR3 DNA follows: TGTGCCAGCAGTGCAACTACGGACAGTGGTGAGCAGTTCTTC. Encoded protein: CASSATTDSGEQFF.

The rearrangement uses TRBV6-1 and TRBJ2-7; the match to TRBD1 covers 7 bases. The length of the CDR3 is 15 residues. Germline V gene data show CDR1 as MNHNS and CDR2 as SASEGT. V lost 6 bases to trimming and J lost 2 bases; unmatched junction nucleotides: 10. The CDR3 region has the DNA TGTGCCAGCAGGAAAACGGGGACAGATGCCTACGAGCAGTACTTC. As protein: CASRKTGTDAYEQYF.

The chain carries TRBV29-1 and TRBJ2-4, with D hard to call. The length of the CDR3 is 11 residues. V dropped 4 bases and J dropped 8 bases, with 9 bases sitting between them. From germline, CDR1 is SQVTM and CDR2 ANQGSEA. This CDR3 reads CSVGQLDIQYF. For the CDR3, the DNA is TGCAGCGTTGGTCAGTTAGACATTCAGTACTTC.

The chain combines TRBV2 with TRBJ2-1, with D possibly matching TRBD1 (5 bases). Trimming pared 2 bases from V and 4 bases from J, leaving 12 bases between. The CDR3 runs to 15 residues. Germline CDR1 is SNHLY and CDR2 is FYNNEI. The CDR3: CASSERWAGYNEQFF. For the CDR3, the DNA is TGTGCCAGCAGTGAACGGTGGGCAGGGTACAATGAGCAGTTCTTC.

This chain connects TRBV5-1 to TRBJ2-1; no firm D call. Germline CDR1 reads SGHRS; CDR2 reads YFSETQ. Deletions cut 1 base from V and 0 bases from J, with 2 bases between. The CDR3 has 13 amino acids. DNA of the CDR3: TGCGCCAGCAGCTTGAGCTCCTACAATGAGCAGTTCTTC. It yields the protein CASSLSSYNEQFF.

This chain connects TRBV10-3 to TRBJ1-1, with TRBD1 as a possible D gene (6 bases). The CDR3 sequence is 14 residues long. Germline V lookup: CDR1 ENHRY, CDR2 SYGVKD. Trimming removed 3 bases from V and 2 bases from J, with 10 bases in between. Here the CDR3 reads CAISEGTLNTEAFF. In DNA form, the CDR3 reads TGTGCCATCAGTGAAGGGACACTTAACACTGAAGCTTTCTTT.

This clone showed up just a few times. The gene calls are TRBV7-8 and TRBJ1-1; tentative D call: TRBD1 (5 bases). The CDR3 totals 15 residues. The germline V gene encodes CDR1 SGHVS and CDR2 FQNEAQ. Trimming took 2 bases from V and 3 from J, leaving 13 bases between them. CDR3 sequence: CASSLTPGLDTEAFF. CDR3 coding DNA: TGTGCCAGCAGCTTAACACCGGGACTCGACACTGAAGCTTTCTTT.

This rearrangement joins TRBV28 to TRBJ2-5; 11 nucleotides agree with TRBD1. Trimming took 2 bases from V and 2 from J; bases not matched to a gene: 13. The CDR3 has 19 residues. Germline V CDR1 and CDR2: MDHEN, SYDVKM. CDR3 DNA: TGTGCCAGCAGTTTAGTCTTTGGACAGGGGGCTTCTGGTCAAGAGACCCAGTACTTC. Translation: CASSLVFGQGASGQETQYF.

V is TRBV29-1 and J is TRBJ2-7, with 7 positions matching TRBD2. Germline values: CDR1 SQVTM, CDR2 ANQGSEA. V shed 7 bases, J shed 2 bases, and the junction held 8 bases outside the gene matches. The CDR3 is 13 amino acids. CDR3 sequence: CSAKSGAAYEQYF. CDR3 bases: TGCAGCGCTAAAAGCGGGGCCGCCTACGAGCAGTACTTC.

The chain uses TRBV10-3 and TRBJ1-1; unclear D gene. Germline lookup yields CDR1 ENHRY and CDR2 SYGVKD. Trimming pared 0 bases from V and 1 base from J, leaving 6 bases between. The CDR3 is 14 amino acids. This CDR3 reads CAISESAGNTEAFF. The CDR3 DNA reads as TGTGCCATCAGTGAGTCAGCGGGGAACACTGAAGCTTTCTTT.

This clone was recorded a few times. The chain has TRBV19 and TRBJ2-1; D call uncertain. The CDR3 consists of 14 residues. Germline assignment: CDR1 LNHDA and CDR2 SQIVND (reference sequence). V was clipped by 3 bases and J by 7 bases, with 13 bases between them. This CDR3 is CASSMYTLGNEQFF. CDR3 in DNA: TGTGCCAGTAGTATGTATACCCTGGGAAATGAGCAGTTCTTC.

The chain links TRBV7-9 to TRBJ2-3; 11 positions agree with TRBD2. The CDR3 is made up of 15 amino acids. Unmatched junction bases numbered 4, after V lost 1 base and J lost 7 bases. Germline loops: CDR1 SEHNR, CDR2 FQNEAQ (reference sequence). Here the CDR3 DNA reads TGTGCCAGCAGCTTAGTACTAGCGGGAGTGAATACGCAGTATTTT. This translates into CASSLVLAGVNTQYF.

This chain uses TRBV11-2 with TRBJ2-5; no definite D call. V lost 0 bases and J 5 bases, leaving 4 bases between the germline ends. The CDR3 is 12 residues long. Per germline, CDR1 SGHAT and CDR2 FQNNGV. Here the CDR3 DNA reads TGTGCCAGCAGCTTAGATGAGGAGACCCAGTACTTC. Protein: CASSLDEETQYF.

The chain recombines TRBV6-5 with TRBJ2-7; unclear D gene. V dropped 7 bases and J dropped 3 bases, with 7 bases sitting between them. From germline, CDR1 is MNHEY and CDR2 SVGAGI. The CDR3 consists of 11 residues. This CDR3 is CASTQHYEQYF. CDR3 nucleotides: TGTGCCAGCACCCAGCACTACGAGCAGTACTTC.

The V call is TRBV28, the J call TRBJ2-1, with 8 nucleotides matching TRBD2. This CDR3 has 17 residues. The germline gives CDR1 MDHEN, CDR2 SYDVKM. With V trimmed by 4 bases and J by 7 bases, 15 bases remained unmatched. CDR3 bases: TGTGCCAGCAGTTACTCATTAGCGGGAACTGCGGGTAATGAGCAGTTCTTC. Its protein is CASSYSLAGTAGNEQFF.

In its sample, this clone was seen once. The chain couples TRBV7-8 to TRBJ1-5, with a possible D match to TRBD1 (5 bases). V gave up 0 bases and J gave up 4 bases, with 10 bases separating them. The germline V gene encodes CDR1 SGHVS and CDR2 FQNEAQ. This CDR3 is 15 amino acids long. CDR3 sequence (DNA): TGTGCCAGCAGCTTAGCCGGGACGGATAATCAGCCCCAGCATTTT. Translating gives CASSLAGTDNQPQHF.

This rearrangement joins TRBV5-1 to TRBJ2-7; D uncertain. Germline lookup yields CDR1 SGHRS and CDR2 YFSETQ. The CDR3 sequence is 13 residues long. Trimming took 0 bases from V and 5 from J, leaving 9 bases between them. This CDR3 reads CASSLEGWDEQYF. CDR3 DNA sequence: TGCGCCAGCAGCTTGGAAGGGTGGGACGAGCAGTACTTC.

The CDR3 region has the DNA TGTGCCAGTAGCCCGGGACAGGGAAGGGCTGGAAACACCATATATTTT. Its protein is CASSPGQGRAGNTIYF. The rearrangement joins TRBV19 to TRBJ1-3; 9 bases match TRBD1. This CDR3 comprises 16 residues. The V gene end was trimmed by 6 bases and the J gene end by 2 bases; junction bases not matched to a gene: 8. CDR1 and CDR2 (germline): LNHDA, SQIVND (reference sequence).

This chain uses TRBV7-2 with TRBJ2-7; unclear D gene. Germline-derived CDR1 and CDR2 are SGHTA and FQGNSA. The length of the CDR3 is 15 residues. V dropped 1 base and J dropped 5 bases, with 15 bases sitting between them. CDR3 bases: TGTGCCAGCAGCTTAGATTTAGAAAGTTTGCACGAGCAGTACTTC. It specifies CASSLDLESLHEQYF. Based on the CDR3 plus reference TRBV7-2 and TRBJ2-7, the full variable domain is GAGVSQSPSNKVTEKGKDVELRCDPISGHTALYWYRQSLGQGLEFLIYFQGNSAPDKSGLPSDRFSAERTGGSVSTLTIQRTQQEDSAVYLCASSLDLESLHEQYFGPGTRLTVT.

This clone showed up just a few times. V usage is TRBV28 and J usage is TRBJ2-5, with D perhaps TRBD1 or TRBD2 (6 bases each). CDR3 length: 13 amino acids. Per the germline V gene, CDR1 is MDHEN and CDR2 is SYDVKM. Trimming removed 4 bases at V and 3 bases at J, with 9 bases between. This CDR3 is CASSWGAEETQYF. The CDR3 DNA follows: TGTGCCAGCAGTTGGGGGGCTGAAGAGACCCAGTACTTC.

The chain has TRBV6-9 and TRBJ2-1; 8 positions match TRBD2. The CDR3 covers 15 residues. V lost 4 bases and J lost 6; bases outside the gene matches: 8. Looked up from germline, CDR1 is MNHGY and CDR2 is SVAAGI. CDR3 DNA: TGTGCCAGCAGTTTAGTCGGGGGGGCCACCAATGAGCAGTTCTTC. Translation: CASSLVGGATNEQFF.

V usage is TRBV7-3 and J usage is TRBJ2-1; a possible D gene is TRBD2 (6 bases). Germline loops: CDR1 SGHTA, CDR2 FQGTGA. Trimming removed 2 bases at V and 8 bases at J, with 10 bases between. The CDR3 runs to 13 residues. CDR3 in amino acids: CASSLGTLHEQFF. DNA of the CDR3: TGTGCCAGCAGCTTAGGGACTCTGCATGAGCAGTTCTTC. The full variable domain, its missing parts supplied by reference TRBV7-3 and TRBJ2-1, is GAGVSQTPSNKVTEKGKYVELRCDPISGHTALYWYRQSLGQGPEFLIYFQGTGAADDSGLPNDRFFAVRPEGSVSTLKIQRTERGDSAVYLCASSLGTLHEQFFGPGTRLTVL.

The V call is TRBV5-4, the J call TRBJ2-5; the match to TRBD1 covers 7 bases. The V gene's germline CDR1 is SGHNT and CDR2 YYREEE (reference sequence). The ends lost 7 bases at V and 6 bases at J; junction bases unmatched: 9. The CDR3 is 13 amino acids. CDR3 coding DNA: TGTGCCAGCGTTCCGACAGGGCTGAAGACCCAGTACTTC. This codes for CASVPTGLKTQYF. The whole variable domain, remainder taken from reference TRBV5-4 and TRBJ2-5, is ETGVTQSPTHLIKTRGQQVTLRCSSQSGHNTVSWYQQALGQGPQFIFQYYREEENGRGNFPPRFSGLQFPNYSSELNVNALELDDSALYLCASVPTGLKTQYFGPGTRLLVL.

This sequence joins TRBV27 and TRBJ1-1; unclear D gene. Germline CDR1 reads MNHEY; CDR2 reads SMNVEV (reference sequence). The germline V and J ends were trimmed by 3 bases and 1 base, with 9 bases remaining between them. The CDR3 covers 14 residues. Written as DNA, the CDR3 is TGTGCCAGCAGTTTGTTACCACGGAACACTGAAGCTTTCTTT. As protein: CASSLLPRNTEAFF.

This chain links TRBV9 with TRBJ2-3; D unresolved. CDR3 length: 13 amino acids. From germline, CDR1 is SGDLS and CDR2 YYNGEE. The V end was cut by 0 bases, the J end by 3 bases, with 5 bases between. The CDR3: CASSVVATDTQYF. The CDR3 DNA reads TGTGCCAGCAGCGTAGTGGCGACAGATACGCAGTATTTT.

The genes are TRBV21-1 and TRBJ2-3. TRBV21-1 corresponds to a pseudogene. CDR3 size: 16 residues. The DNA of the CDR3 is TGTGCCAGCAGCAAAGCTCGGCGTCCTAGCACAGATACGCAGTATTTT. Translated, it gives CASSKARRPSTDTQYF.